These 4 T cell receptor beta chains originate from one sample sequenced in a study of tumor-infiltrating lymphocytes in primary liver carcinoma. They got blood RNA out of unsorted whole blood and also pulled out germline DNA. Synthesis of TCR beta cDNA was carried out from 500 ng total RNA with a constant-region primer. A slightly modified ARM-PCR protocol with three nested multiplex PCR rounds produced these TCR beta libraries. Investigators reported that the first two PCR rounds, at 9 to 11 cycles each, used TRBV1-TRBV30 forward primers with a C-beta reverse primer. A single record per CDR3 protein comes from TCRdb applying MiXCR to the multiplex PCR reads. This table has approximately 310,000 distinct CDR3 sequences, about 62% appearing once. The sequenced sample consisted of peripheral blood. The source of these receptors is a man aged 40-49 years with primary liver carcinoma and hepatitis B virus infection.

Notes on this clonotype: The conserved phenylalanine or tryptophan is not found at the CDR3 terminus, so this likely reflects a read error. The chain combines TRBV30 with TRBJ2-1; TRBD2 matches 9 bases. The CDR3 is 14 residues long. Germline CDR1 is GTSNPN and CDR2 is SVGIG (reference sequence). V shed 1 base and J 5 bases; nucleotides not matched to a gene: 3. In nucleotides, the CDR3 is TGTGCCTGGAGTGAGCGGGAGGTAAACAATGAGCAGTTCATC. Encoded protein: CAWSEREVNNEQFI.

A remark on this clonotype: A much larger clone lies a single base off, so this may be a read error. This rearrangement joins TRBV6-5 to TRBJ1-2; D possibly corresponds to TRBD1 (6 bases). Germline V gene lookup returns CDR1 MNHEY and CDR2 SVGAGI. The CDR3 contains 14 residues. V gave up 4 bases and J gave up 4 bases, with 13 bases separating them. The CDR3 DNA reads TGTGCCAGCAGTTCCGGGACAAGGGTCTATGGCTACACCTTC. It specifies CASSSGTRVYGYTF.

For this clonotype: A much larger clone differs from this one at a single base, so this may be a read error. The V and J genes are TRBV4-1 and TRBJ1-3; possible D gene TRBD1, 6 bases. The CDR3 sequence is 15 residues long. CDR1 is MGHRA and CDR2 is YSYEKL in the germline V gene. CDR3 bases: TGCGCCGGCAGGGATAGAACAGGGTCAGGAAACACCATATATTTT. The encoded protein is CAGRDRTGSGNTIYF.

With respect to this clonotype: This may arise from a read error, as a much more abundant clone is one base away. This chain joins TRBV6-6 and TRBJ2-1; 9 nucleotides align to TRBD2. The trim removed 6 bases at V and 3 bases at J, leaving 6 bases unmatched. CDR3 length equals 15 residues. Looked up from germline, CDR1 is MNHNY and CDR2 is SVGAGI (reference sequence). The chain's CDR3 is CASSFLAGIYNEQFF. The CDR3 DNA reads TGTGCCAGCAGCTTCCTAGCGGGAATCTACAATGAGCAGTTCTTC.